The present T cell receptor beta chain was sequenced within a study of blood T cell repertoires in COVID-19. Study-wide context: Sites in the United States, Italy and Spain provided acute and convalescent COVID-19 samples. Sample material is recorded as cDNA or gDNA derived from T cells, B-cell-depleted T cells, or PBMCs.

In the original workflow: Estimates of nucleated cell counts were drawn from the amplification of reference gene primers. The method was immunoSEQ multiplex PCR; TCRdb's version includes in-frame clones alone and lacks a portion of them. The V and J calls and clone size come from that table; D and trimming were worked out from the DNA. Among roughly 81,000 clones, around 92% were seen once, and the ten largest hold under 2.5%. This CDR3 comprises 11 residues. V dropped 6 bases and J dropped 3 bases, with 6 bases sitting between them. Germline V gene data show CDR1 as MNHEY and CDR2 as SVGAGI. Sequenced input: peripheral blood. The genes are TRBV6-5 and TRBJ2-7; D is uncertain. This TCR derives from a woman aged 50 to 60 in a cohort sampled during active COVID-19. CDR3 in DNA: TGTGCCAGCAGCTCCGTCTACGAGCAGTACTTC. Amino acid sequence: CASSSVYEQYF.